One sample yielded the 23 T cell receptor beta chains listed below, sequenced in a study of regulatory T cells in long-lasting Graves disease. Arm-PCR of CDR3 regions and iRepertoire HTBI primers were used to build TCR beta libraries. MiXCR, applied by TCRdb to the multiplex PCR reads, yields one record per CDR3 protein. Of around 360,000 distinct CDR3 sequences listed, 16% were seen once; the top ten hold 20% to 25%. Time point in this sample: newly diagnosed GD, antithyroid drugs for less than 3 months. Isolated PBMC RNA provided the starting material for the TCR library. The data were also submitted as part of a second study, on T cells in Graves' hyperthyroidism and ophthalmopathy.

Sequenced material: peripheral blood mononuclear cells (PBMCs), taken at new diagnosis, from a patient treated with antithyroid drugs. These receptors were taken from a woman aged 18-29 years with Graves disease.

In this sample, this clonotype turned up many times. The V and J genes are TRBV6-6 and TRBJ2-5, with D unclear. The germline CDR1 and CDR2 sequences are MNHNY and SVGAGI (reference sequence). The germline V and J ends were trimmed by 0 bases and 2 bases, with 13 bases remaining between them. This CDR3 is 16 amino acids long. This CDR3 is CASSYSMRSIQETQYF. The DNA of the CDR3 is TGTGCCAGCAGTTACTCGATGCGGTCGATTCAAGAGACCCAGTACTTC.

The table lists this clonotype with a few counts. The chain is built from TRBV6-1 and TRBJ2-5; 7 bases agree with TRBD2. V shed 6 bases, J shed 4 bases, and the junction held 14 bases outside the gene matches. Germline V gene sequence: CDR1 MNHNS, CDR2 SASEGT. CDR3 length equals 16 residues. CDR3 nucleotides: TGTGCCAGCAGCCCAACCGCGGGGGATCCTAGAGAGACCCAGTACTTC. It translates to CASSPTAGDPRETQYF.

V is TRBV6-1 and J is TRBJ2-2, with 8 bases identical to TRBD1. J was trimmed by 7 bases and V by 7 bases; bases with no gene match: 5. The CDR3 runs to 13 residues. The germline V gene has CDR1 MNHNS and CDR2 SASEGT. In DNA form, the CDR3 reads TGTGCCAGCACCCAGGGGGCGCGCGGGGAGCTGTTTTTT. Protein sequence: CASTQGARGELFF.

This clonotype was counted at least ten times. The gene calls are TRBV28 and TRBJ1-2; D uncertain. Trimming removed 7 bases at V and 7 bases at J, with 16 bases between. The CDR3 runs 13 residues. Germline loops: CDR1 MDHEN, CDR2 SYDVKM. CDR3 nucleotide sequence: TGTGCCAGCAACATCCTCGGTGGTCGTGGCTACACCTTC. The encoded protein is CASNILGGRGYTF.

This clonotype was observed many times. V and J are TRBV6-2 or TRBV6-3 and TRBJ2-2; 9 bases line up with TRBD2. Germline CDR1 reads MNHEY; CDR2 reads SVGEGT. CDR3 length: 16 residues. The ends lost 6 bases at V and 5 bases at J; junction bases unmatched: 10. The CDR3 protein is CASRPLAGFKTGELFF. CDR3 nucleotides: TGTGCCAGCAGACCCCTAGCGGGATTCAAGACCGGGGAGCTGTTTTTT.

This clonotype was picked up many times. This chain joins TRBV20-1 and TRBJ2-2; TRBD2 agrees at 12 bases. Germline trimming cut 2 bases from V and 1 base from J; bases unmatched to any gene: 5. This CDR3 has 17 residues. Germline assignment: CDR1 DFQATT and CDR2 SNEGSKA (reference sequence). This chain's CDR3 is CSARPSGGAGNTGELFF. CDR3 bases: TGCAGTGCTAGACCTAGCGGGGGGGCCGGGAACACCGGGGAGCTGTTTTTT.

This clonotype was detected many times. V gene TRBV28 combines with J gene TRBJ2-7; D ambiguous. This CDR3 is 14 amino acids long. Trimming shortened V by 5 bases and J by 3 bases, and 14 bases separated the two germline ends. Germline CDR1 reads MDHEN; CDR2 reads SYDVKM. CDR3 region: CASSEGRQFYEQYF. DNA for the CDR3: TGTGCCAGCAGTGAAGGACGGCAGTTCTACGAGCAGTACTTC.

This clonotype was detected a few times. This sequence joins TRBV7-3 and TRBJ1-5; no reliable D call. The CDR3 is made up of 13 amino acids. The germline CDR1 and CDR2 sequences are SGHTA and FQGTGA. Trimming took off 2 bases at V and 6 bases at J, with 8 bases between the two ends. The CDR3 DNA reads TGTGCCAGCAGCTTACTGGTGGGTCAGCCCCAGCATTTT. As protein: CASSLLVGQPQHF.

About this clonotype: A read error may explain this, as a much larger clone is one base away. The gene calls are TRBV28 and TRBJ1-6; D is undetermined. Trimming shortened V by 5 bases and J by 2 bases, and 10 bases separated the two germline ends. Germline lookup yields CDR1 MDHEN and CDR2 SYDVKM. The CDR3 extends over 15 amino acids. CDR3 nucleotides: TGTGCCAGCAGTGAGTCGAGTACCTATAATTCACCCCTCCACTTT. It is translated as CASSESSTYNSPLHF.

This clonotype was recorded many times. The CDR3 region has the DNA TGTGCCAGCAGTTTAGGACTTTCCGCCGGGGAGCTGTTTTTT. Protein: CASSLGLSAGELFF. The V call is TRBV12-3 or TRBV12-4, the J call TRBJ2-2; D is unresolved. V lost 1 base and J 6 bases, leaving 9 bases between the germline ends. There are 14 residues in the CDR3.

Comment on this clonotype: A much larger clone sits a single nucleotide away, making a read error possible. This rearrangement joins TRBV20-1 to TRBJ1-1; no clear D. This CDR3 is 12 amino acids long. Germline assignment: CDR1 DFQATT and CDR2 SNEGSKA (reference sequence). CDR3: CEQRRGSPGAFF. DNA of the CDR3: TGCGAGCAGCGTCGAGGGTCGCCTGGAGCTTTCTTT.

This clonotype has at least ten counts. The V and J genes are TRBV11-3 and TRBJ2-1, with 8 bases aligning to TRBD1. The CDR3 spans 13 residues. Trimming removed 4 bases from V and 12 bases from J; junction bases left unmatched: 8. CDR1 is SGHNT, CDR2 YENEEA, per germline. The CDR3 region is CASSSGQGGSQFF. The CDR3 DNA reads TGTGCCAGCAGCTCCGGACAGGGAGGTTCGCAGTTCTTC.

This clonotype showed up many times. The V call is TRBV12-3 or TRBV12-4, the J call TRBJ2-5; 12 bases match TRBD1. V gave up 5 bases and J gave up 5 bases; unmatched junction bases: 12. The length of the CDR3 is 17 residues. This CDR3 is CASSPRPGTGGRETQYF. CDR3 DNA sequence: TGTGCCAGCAGTCCCCGCCCCGGGACAGGGGGCAGGGAGACCCAGTACTTC.

This clonotype was counted many times. J is TRBJ2-7 and V is TRBV20-1; D may be TRBD2 (7 bases). V was shortened by 3 bases and J by 2 bases, with 20 bases between the two germline ends. This CDR3 comprises 16 residues. Germline V gene lookup returns CDR1 DFQATT and CDR2 SNEGSKA (reference sequence). This chain's CDR3 is CSASKIGGGQAYEQYF. The DNA of the CDR3 is TGCAGTGCTAGCAAAATAGGGGGAGGGCAGGCCTACGAGCAGTACTTC.

Concerning this clonotype itself: A far larger clone is one base from this, pointing to a likely read error. The rearrangement joins TRBV7-9 to TRBJ2-7; D unresolved. The V and J ends lost 4 bases and 2 bases respectively, with 6 bases between them. The CDR3 spans 12 residues. Germline CDR1 and CDR2: SEHNR and FQNEAQ (reference sequence). The CDR3 spells CASSSQAYEQYF. The CDR3 DNA sequence: TGTGCCAGCAGCTCCCAGGCCTACGAGCAGTACTTC.

This clonotype has ten or more counts. The chain carries TRBV12-3 or TRBV12-4 and TRBJ2-7, with 7 bases identical to TRBD1. The trim removed 3 bases at V and 1 base at J, leaving 6 bases unmatched. The CDR3 extends over 15 amino acids. CDR3 DNA: TGTGCCAGCAGTTTTAGGGACAGCTCATCCTACGAGCAGTACTTC. Translated: CASSFRDSSSYEQYF.

In this sample, this clonotype turned up many times. This chain connects TRBV28 to TRBJ1-5; 9 bases match TRBD1. The CDR3 is 15 amino acids. Looked up from germline, CDR1 is MDHEN and CDR2 is SYDVKM. V was clipped by 5 bases and J by 2 bases; unmatched bases: 4. The DNA for the CDR3 is TGTGCCAGCAGTGGACAGGGGCTTCGCAATCAGCCCCAGCATTTT. Its translation: CASSGQGLRNQPQHF.

This clonotype was counted at least ten times. This CDR3 is CASLLGQGAGQLFF. CDR3 in DNA: TGTGCCAGCCTATTGGGACAGGGGGCTGGGCAGCTGTTTTTT. This chain connects TRBV2 to TRBJ2-2, with TRBD1 matching 12 bases. After removal of 8 bases from V and 12 bases from J, the junction contained 10 bases not matched to a gene. This CDR3 has 14 residues. The germline gives CDR1 SNHLY, CDR2 FYNNEI.

Many counts were recorded for this clonotype. The chain links TRBV10-2 to TRBJ2-7; 8 positions match TRBD1. The junction had 4 bases not matched to a gene; V was cut back by 6 bases and J by 3 bases. Germline CDR1 is WSHSY and CDR2 is SAAADI. The CDR3 spans 13 residues. CDR3 protein: CASRNRGNYEQYF. The CDR3 coding sequence is TGCGCCAGCAGGAACAGGGGGAACTACGAGCAGTACTTC.

Of note for this clonotype: With a much larger clone just one base away, this may be a read error. The genes are TRBV5-1 and TRBJ2-2, with 7 bases matching TRBD2. The CDR3 has 16 amino acids. The germline CDR1 and CDR2 sequences are SGHRS and YFSETQ. The DNA for the CDR3 is TGCGCCAGCAGCTTGGACCTAGCGGCGAACGCCGGGGAGCTGTTTTTT. It yields the protein CASSLDLAANAGELFF.

This clonotype was picked up many times. The chain combines TRBV28 with TRBJ2-2; the D is unclear. Germline CDR1 and CDR2: MDHEN and SYDVKM. This CDR3 is built from 13 residues. V was shortened by 7 bases and J by 3 bases, with 9 bases between the two germline ends. The CDR3 loop reads CASNPRDTGELFF. The CDR3 region has the DNA TGTGCCAGCAACCCCAGAGACACCGGGGAGCTGTTTTTT.

Concerning this clonotype itself: The CDR3 carries no conserved terminal phenylalanine or tryptophan, so it likely arises from a read error. Because the CDR3's place on the DNA is in doubt, the DNA is left out and the CDR3 is given as listed by TCRdb. The V and J genes are TRBV20-1 and TRBJ1-6; the D call in the table, TRBD1, was not verified against the DNA. The germline V gene encodes CDR1 DFQATT and CDR2 SNEGSKA (reference sequence). The CDR3 is 13 amino acids long, termini counted. The CDR3 loop reads CSARESGTGFLRI.

This clonotype has a handful of counts. This chain links TRBV6-1 with TRBJ1-3; D is perhaps TRBD1 (6 bases). The CDR3 has 15 residues. Germline V lookup: CDR1 MNHNS, CDR2 SASEGT. V was cut by 7 bases and J by 2 bases, with 15 bases left in between. CDR3 DNA: TGTGCCAGCACGCCCGGGACAACTACTGGAAACACCATATATTTT. Its translation: CASTPGTTTGNTIYF.